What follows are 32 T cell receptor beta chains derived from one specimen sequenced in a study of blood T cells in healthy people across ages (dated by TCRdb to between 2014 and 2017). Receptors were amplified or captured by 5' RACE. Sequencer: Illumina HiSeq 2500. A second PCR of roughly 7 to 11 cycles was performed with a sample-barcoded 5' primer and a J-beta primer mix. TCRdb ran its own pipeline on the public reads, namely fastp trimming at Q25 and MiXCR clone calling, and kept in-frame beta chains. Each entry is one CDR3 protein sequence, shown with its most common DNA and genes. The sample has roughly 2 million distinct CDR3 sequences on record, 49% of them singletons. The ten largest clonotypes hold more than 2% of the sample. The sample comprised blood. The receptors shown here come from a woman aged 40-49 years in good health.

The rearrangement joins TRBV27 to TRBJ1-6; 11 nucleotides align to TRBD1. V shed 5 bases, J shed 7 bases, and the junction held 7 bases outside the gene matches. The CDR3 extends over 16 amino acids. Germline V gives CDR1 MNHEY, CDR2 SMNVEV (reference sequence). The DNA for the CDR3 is TGTGCCAGCAGTGTCCGGGACAGGGGGTCCAATTCACCCCTCCACTTT. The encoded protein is CASSVRDRGSNSPLHF.

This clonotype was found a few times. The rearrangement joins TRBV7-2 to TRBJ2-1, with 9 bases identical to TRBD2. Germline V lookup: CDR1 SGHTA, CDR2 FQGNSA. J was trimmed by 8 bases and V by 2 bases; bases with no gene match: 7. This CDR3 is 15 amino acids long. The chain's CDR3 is CASSLRRGGPYEQFF. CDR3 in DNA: TGTGCCAGCAGCTTACGGCGGGGGGGCCCTTATGAGCAGTTCTTC.

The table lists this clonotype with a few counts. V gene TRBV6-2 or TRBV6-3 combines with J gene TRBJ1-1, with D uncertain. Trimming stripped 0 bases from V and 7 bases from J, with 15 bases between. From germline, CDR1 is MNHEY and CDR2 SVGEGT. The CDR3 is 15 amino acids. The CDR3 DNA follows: TGTGCCAGCAGTTACTCGTCCGAGGGCCCCCATGAAGCTTTCTTT. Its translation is CASSYSSEGPHEAFF.

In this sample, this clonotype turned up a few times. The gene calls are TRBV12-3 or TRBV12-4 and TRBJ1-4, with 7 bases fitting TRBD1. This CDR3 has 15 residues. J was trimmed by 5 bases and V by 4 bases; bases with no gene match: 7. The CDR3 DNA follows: TGTGCCAGCAGTTCAAAGGGGGCGAGGAATGAAAAACTGTTTTTT. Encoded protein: CASSSKGARNEKLFF.

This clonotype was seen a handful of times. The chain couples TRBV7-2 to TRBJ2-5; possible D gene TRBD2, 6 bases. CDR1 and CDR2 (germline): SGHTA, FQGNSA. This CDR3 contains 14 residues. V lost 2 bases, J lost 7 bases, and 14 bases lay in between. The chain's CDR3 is CASSLFRVEGTQYF. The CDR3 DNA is TGTGCCAGCAGCTTATTCAGGGTGGAGGGGACCCAGTACTTC. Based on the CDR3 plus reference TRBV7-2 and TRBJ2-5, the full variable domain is GAGVSQSPSNKVTEKGKDVELRCDPISGHTALYWYRQSLGQGLEFLIYFQGNSAPDKSGLPSDRFSAERTGGSVSTLTIQRTQQEDSAVYLCASSLFRVEGTQYFGPGTRLLVL.

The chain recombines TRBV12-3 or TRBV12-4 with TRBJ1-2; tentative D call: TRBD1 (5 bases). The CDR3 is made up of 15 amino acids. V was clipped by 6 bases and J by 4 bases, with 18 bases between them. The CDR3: CASSLIRGLGYGYTF. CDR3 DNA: TGTGCCAGCAGCCTAATTAGGGGTCTAGGCTATGGCTACACCTTC.

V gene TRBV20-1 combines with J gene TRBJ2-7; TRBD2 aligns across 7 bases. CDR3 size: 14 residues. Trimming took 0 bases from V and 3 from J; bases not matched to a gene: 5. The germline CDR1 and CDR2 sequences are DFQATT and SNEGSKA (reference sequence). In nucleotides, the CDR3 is TGCAGTGCTAGAGATAGGAGCGGGATCTACGAGCAGTACTTC. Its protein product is CSARDRSGIYEQYF.

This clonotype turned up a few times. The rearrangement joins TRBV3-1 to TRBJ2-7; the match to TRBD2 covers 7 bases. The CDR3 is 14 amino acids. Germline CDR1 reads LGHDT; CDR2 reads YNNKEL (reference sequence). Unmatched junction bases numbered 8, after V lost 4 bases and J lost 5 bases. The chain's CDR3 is CASSRQRGANEQYF. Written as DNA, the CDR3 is TGTGCCAGCAGCCGGCAGCGGGGTGCCAACGAGCAGTACTTC.

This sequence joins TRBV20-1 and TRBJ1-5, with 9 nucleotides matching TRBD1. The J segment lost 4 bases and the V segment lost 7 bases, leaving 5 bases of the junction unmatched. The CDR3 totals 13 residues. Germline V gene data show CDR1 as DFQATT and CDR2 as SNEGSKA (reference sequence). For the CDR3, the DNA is TGCAGTGTAACGGGGACAGGGAATCAGCCCCAGCATTTT. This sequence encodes CSVTGTGNQPQHF.

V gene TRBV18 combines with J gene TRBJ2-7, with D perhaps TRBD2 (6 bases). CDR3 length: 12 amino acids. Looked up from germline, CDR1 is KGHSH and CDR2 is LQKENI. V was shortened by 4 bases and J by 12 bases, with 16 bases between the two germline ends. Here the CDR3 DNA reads TGTGCCAGCTCACAAGACCGGGAGTCGTGGTACTTC. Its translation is CASSQDRESWYF. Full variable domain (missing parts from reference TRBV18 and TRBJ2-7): NAGVMQNPRHLVRRRGQEARLRCSPMKGHSHVYWYRQLPEEGLKFMVYLQKENIIDESGMPKERFSAEFPKEGPSILRIQQVVRGDSAAYFCASSQDRESWYFGPGTRLTVT.

The chain's CDR3 is CASMTGGIVGELFF. DNA for the CDR3: TGTGCCAGCATGACAGGGGGGATCGTCGGGGAGCTGTTTTTT. The rearrangement links TRBV6-1 to TRBJ2-2, with 9 bases aligning to TRBD1. This CDR3 has 14 residues. Germline-derived CDR1 and CDR2 are MNHNS and SASEGT. V lost 7 bases and J lost 7; bases outside the gene matches: 7.

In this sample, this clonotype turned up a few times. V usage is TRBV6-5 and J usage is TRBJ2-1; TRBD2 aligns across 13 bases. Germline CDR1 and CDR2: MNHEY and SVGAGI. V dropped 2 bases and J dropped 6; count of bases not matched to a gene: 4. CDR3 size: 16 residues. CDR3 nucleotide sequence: TGTGCCAGCAGTTACGGGACTAGCGGGGTCCGCAATGAGCAGTTCTTC. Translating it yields CASSYGTSGVRNEQFF.

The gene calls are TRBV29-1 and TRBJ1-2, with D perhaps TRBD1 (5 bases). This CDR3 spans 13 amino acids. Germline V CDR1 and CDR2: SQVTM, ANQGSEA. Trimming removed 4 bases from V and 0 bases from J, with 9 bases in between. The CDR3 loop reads CSVARQSNYGYTF. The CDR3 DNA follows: TGCAGCGTTGCCCGACAGTCTAACTATGGCTACACCTTC.

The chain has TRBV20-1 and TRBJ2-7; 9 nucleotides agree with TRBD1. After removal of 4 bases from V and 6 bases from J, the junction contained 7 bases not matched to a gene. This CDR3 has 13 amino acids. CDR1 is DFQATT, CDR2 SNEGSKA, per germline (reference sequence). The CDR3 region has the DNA TGCAGTGCTACCAGCGACAGGGGGGGCGAGCAGTACTTC. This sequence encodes CSATSDRGGEQYF.

The CDR3 bases are TGTGCCAGCAGGATGAACAATGCTCGAGATTCACCCCTCCACTTT. Protein: CASRMNNARDSPLHF. This rearrangement joins TRBV12-3 or TRBV12-4 to TRBJ1-6; no clear D gene. The V end was cut by 6 bases, the J end by 8 bases, with 17 bases between. The CDR3 covers 15 residues.

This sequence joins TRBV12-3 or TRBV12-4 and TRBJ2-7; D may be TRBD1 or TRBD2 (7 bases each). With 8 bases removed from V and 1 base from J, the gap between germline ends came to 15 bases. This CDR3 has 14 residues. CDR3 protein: CASARGGLSYEQYF. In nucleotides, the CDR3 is TGTGCCAGCGCCAGGGGGGGTCTTTCCTACGAGCAGTACTTC.

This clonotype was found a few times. DNA for the CDR3: TGTGCCAGCAGCTTACAGGGAGCGGGACTAGGGGAGACCCAGTACTTC. It codes for CASSLQGAGLGETQYF. The rearrangement joins TRBV7-2 to TRBJ2-5; 8 bases are shared with TRBD2. The junction had 10 bases not matched to a gene; V was cut back by 2 bases and J by 5 bases. Germline CDR1 reads SGHTA; CDR2 reads FQGNSA. The CDR3 covers 16 residues.

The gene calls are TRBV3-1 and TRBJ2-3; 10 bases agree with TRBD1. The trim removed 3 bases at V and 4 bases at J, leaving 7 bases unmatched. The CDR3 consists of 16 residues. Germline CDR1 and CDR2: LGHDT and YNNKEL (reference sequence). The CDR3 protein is CASSHWTGGFADTQYF. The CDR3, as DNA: TGTGCCAGCAGCCATTGGACAGGGGGTTTCGCAGATACGCAGTATTTT.

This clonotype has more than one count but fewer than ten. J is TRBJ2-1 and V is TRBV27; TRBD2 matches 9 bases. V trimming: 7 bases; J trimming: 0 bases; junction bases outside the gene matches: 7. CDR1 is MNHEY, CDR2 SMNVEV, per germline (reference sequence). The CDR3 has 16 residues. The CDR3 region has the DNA TGTGCCAGCACCACCAAAGCGGGGGGCTCCTACAATGAGCAGTTCTTC. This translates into CASTTKAGGSYNEQFF.

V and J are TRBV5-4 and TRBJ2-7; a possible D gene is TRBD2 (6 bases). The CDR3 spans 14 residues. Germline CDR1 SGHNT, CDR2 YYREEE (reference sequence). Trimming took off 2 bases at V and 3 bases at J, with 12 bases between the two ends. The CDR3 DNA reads TGTGCCAGCAGCTTCTACGGGAGCTACTACGAGCAGTACTTC. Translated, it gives CASSFYGSYYEQYF.

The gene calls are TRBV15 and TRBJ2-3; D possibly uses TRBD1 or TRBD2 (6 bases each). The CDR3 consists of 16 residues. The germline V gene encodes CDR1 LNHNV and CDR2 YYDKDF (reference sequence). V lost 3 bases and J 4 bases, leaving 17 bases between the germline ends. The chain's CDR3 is CATSRYWGASPDTQYF. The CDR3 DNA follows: TGTGCCACCAGCAGGTACTGGGGGGCATCACCAGATACGCAGTATTTT.

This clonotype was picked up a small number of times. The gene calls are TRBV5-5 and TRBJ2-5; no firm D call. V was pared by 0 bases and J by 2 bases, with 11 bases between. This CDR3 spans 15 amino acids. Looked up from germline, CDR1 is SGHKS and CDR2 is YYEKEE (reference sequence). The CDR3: CASSLDRAAQETQYF. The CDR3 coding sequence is TGTGCCAGCAGCTTGGATCGGGCAGCTCAAGAGACCCAGTACTTC. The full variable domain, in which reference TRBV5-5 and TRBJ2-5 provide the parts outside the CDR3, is DAGVTQSPTHLIKTRGQQVTLRCSPISGHKSVSWYQQVLGQGPQFIFQYYEKEERGRGNFPDRFSARQFPNYSSELNVNALLLGDSALYLCASSLDRAAQETQYFGPGTRLLVL.

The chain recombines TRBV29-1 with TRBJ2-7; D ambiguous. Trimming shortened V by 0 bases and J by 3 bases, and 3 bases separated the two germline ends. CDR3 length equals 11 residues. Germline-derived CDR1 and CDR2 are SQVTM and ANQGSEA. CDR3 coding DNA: TGCAGCGTTGAAGATAACTACGAGCAGTACTTC. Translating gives CSVEDNYEQYF.

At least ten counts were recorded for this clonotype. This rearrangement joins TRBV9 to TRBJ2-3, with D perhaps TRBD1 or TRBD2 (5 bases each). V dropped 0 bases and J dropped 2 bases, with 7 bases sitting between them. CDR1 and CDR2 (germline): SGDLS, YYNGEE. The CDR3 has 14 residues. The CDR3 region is CASSVAGTTDTQYF. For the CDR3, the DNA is TGTGCCAGCAGCGTAGCGGGGACCACAGATACGCAGTATTTT. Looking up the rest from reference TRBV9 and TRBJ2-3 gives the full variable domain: DSGVTQTPKHLITATGQRVTLRCSPRSGDLSVYWYQQSLDQGLQFLIQYYNGEERAKGNILERFSAQQFPDLHSELNLSSLELGDSALYFCASSVAGTTDTQYFGPGTRLTVL.

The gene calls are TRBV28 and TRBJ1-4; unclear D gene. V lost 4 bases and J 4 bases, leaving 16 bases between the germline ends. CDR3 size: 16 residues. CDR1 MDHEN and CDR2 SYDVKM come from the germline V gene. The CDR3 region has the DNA TGTGCCAGCAGTTCCCCCCTAACCCGGGGTAATGAAAAACTGTTTTTT. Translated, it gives CASSSPLTRGNEKLFF.

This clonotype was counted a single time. CDR3 sequence (DNA): TGTGCCAGCACCCGGAGTGGCGGGGGAATCAGGGGCAATGAGCAGTACTTC. It codes for CASTRSGGGIRGNEQYF. The genes are TRBV6-1 and TRBJ2-1, with a possible D match to TRBD2 (7 bases). TRBJ2-7 explains the end of the DNA better; the J call may be wrong. The CDR3 is 17 residues long. Germline CDR1 reads MNHNS; CDR2 reads SASEGT.

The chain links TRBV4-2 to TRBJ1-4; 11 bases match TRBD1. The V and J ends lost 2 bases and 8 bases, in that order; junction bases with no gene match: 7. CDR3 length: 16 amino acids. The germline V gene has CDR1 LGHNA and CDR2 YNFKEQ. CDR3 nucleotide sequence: TGTGCCAGCAGCCAAAACCTGGACAGGGGGCGAGAAAAACTGTTTTTT. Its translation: CASSQNLDRGREKLFF.

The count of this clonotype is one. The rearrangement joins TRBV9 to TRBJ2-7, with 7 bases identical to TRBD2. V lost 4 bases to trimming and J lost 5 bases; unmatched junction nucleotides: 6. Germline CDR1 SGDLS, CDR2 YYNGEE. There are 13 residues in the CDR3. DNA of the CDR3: TGTGCCAGCAGCCGGGGGGAAACCCACGAGCAGTACTTC. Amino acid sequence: CASSRGETHEQYF. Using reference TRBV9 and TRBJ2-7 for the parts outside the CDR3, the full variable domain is DSGVTQTPKHLITATGQRVTLRCSPRSGDLSVYWYQQSLDQGLQFLIQYYNGEERAKGNILERFSAQQFPDLHSELNLSSLELGDSALYFCASSRGETHEQYFGPGTRLTVT.

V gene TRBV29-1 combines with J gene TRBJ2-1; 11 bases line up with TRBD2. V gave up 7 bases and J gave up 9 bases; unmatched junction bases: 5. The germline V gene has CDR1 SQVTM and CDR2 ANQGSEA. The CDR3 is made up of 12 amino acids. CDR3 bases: TGCAGCGCTAGCGGGGGGCAGGGTGAGCAGTTCTTC. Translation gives CSASGGQGEQFF.

The CDR3 sequence: CASLGLSNIQYF. DNA for the CDR3: TGTGCCAGCTTGGGACTAAGCAACATTCAGTACTTC. This rearrangement joins TRBV7-9 to TRBJ2-4; 7 bases align to TRBD2. Trimming cost V 8 bases and J 7 bases; bases outside gene matches: 5. Germline lookup yields CDR1 SEHNR and CDR2 FQNEAQ (reference sequence). The CDR3 runs 12 residues.

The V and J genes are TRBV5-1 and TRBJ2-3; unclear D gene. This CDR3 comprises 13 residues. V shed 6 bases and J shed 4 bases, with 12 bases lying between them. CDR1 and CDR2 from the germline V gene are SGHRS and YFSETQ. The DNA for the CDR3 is TGCGCCAGCACCCCCCCTTACGCAGATACGCAGTATTTT. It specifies CASTPPYADTQYF.

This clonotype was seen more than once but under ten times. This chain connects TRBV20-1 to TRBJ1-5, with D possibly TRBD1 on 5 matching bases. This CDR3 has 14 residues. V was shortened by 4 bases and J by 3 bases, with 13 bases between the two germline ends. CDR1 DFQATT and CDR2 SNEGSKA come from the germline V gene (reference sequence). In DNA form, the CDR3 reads TGCAGTGCTAACGCGGCGGGGGTCAATCAGCCCCAGCATTTT. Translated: CSANAAGVNQPQHF.